Listed below are T cell receptor beta chains from one sample, sequenced in a study of blood T cells in healthy people across ages. TCRdb independently ran MiXCR on the 5' RACE reads; one entry per CDR3 protein. The sample consists of 580,000 or so distinct CDR3 sequences, about 45% of them appearing once. Sequencing input: blood. These receptors originate from a man older than 75 in good health. Each CDR3 is given with its conserved first and last residue. Fields, in order: CDR3 protein, CDR3 DNA, V gene, clone size, J gene, D gene. A D gene is named only where the DNA matches it firmly. A clone size is listed for some rows: how often the clone was seen (once, few, many), or a class if it is expanded.

cdr3_aa: CASSLARDVSYEQYF
cdr3_nt: TGTGCCAGCAGCTTAGCGCGAGACGTTTCCTACGAGCAGTACTTC
v_call: TRBV7-2
clone_size: -
j_call: TRBJ2-7
d_call: -

cdr3_aa: CASSLNGGGTYEQYF
cdr3_nt: TGCGCCAGCAGCTTGAACGGGGGCGGGACCTACGAGCAGTACTTC
v_call: TRBV5-1
clone_size: -
j_call: TRBJ2-7
d_call: -

cdr3_aa: CASSPEGTSGTGTQYF
cdr3_nt: TGTGCCAGCAGCCCAGAAGGGACTAGCGGGACGGGTACGCAGTATTTT
v_call: TRBV7-2
clone_size: -
j_call: TRBJ2-3
d_call: TRBD2

cdr3_aa: CASSRQGRDTQYF
cdr3_nt: TGCGCCAGCAGCCGACAGGGTAGGGATACGCAGTATTTT
v_call: TRBV4-3
clone_size: many
j_call: TRBJ2-3
d_call: TRBD1

cdr3_aa: CASLGEGEAFF
cdr3_nt: TGTGCCAGCTTGGGGGAGGGTGAAGCTTTCTTT
v_call: TRBV7-9
clone_size: -
j_call: TRBJ1-1
d_call: -

cdr3_aa: CASSVLAGGVNEQFF
cdr3_nt: TGTGCCAGCAGTGTGCTAGCGGGAGGGGTCAATGAGCAGTTCTTC
v_call: TRBV28
clone_size: -
j_call: TRBJ2-1
d_call: TRBD2

cdr3_aa: CASSYPGHLTDTQYF
cdr3_nt: TGTGCCAGCAGTTATCCGGGACACCTCACAGATACGCAGTATTTT
v_call: TRBV6-6
clone_size: many
j_call: TRBJ2-3
d_call: -

cdr3_aa: CSAGSGWVSYSEQFF
cdr3_nt: TGCAGTGCTGGATCAGGGTGGGTCTCCTACAGTGAGCAGTTCTTC
v_call: TRBV20-1
clone_size: -
j_call: TRBJ2-1
d_call: -

cdr3_aa: CASSLATPGYEQYF
cdr3_nt: TGCGCCAGCAGCTTGGCCACCCCCGGCTACGAGCAGTACTTC
v_call: TRBV5-1
clone_size: -
j_call: TRBJ2-7
d_call: -

cdr3_aa: CASSQGRGVETQYF
cdr3_nt: TGCGCCAGCAGCCAAGGTCGGGGGGTAGAGACCCAGTACTTC
v_call: TRBV4-3
clone_size: -
j_call: TRBJ2-5
d_call: TRBD2

cdr3_aa: CASSPGGMASDTQYF
cdr3_nt: TGTGCCAGCAGCCCTGGAGGAATGGCTTCAGATACGCAGTATTTT
v_call: TRBV7-9
clone_size: -
j_call: TRBJ2-3
d_call: -

cdr3_aa: CASSFWRSQSLAKNIQYF
cdr3_nt: TGTGCCAGCAGTTTCTGGCGGAGTCAGAGTCTAGCCAAAAACATTCAGTACTTC
v_call: TRBV12-3/TRBV12-4
clone_size: few
j_call: TRBJ2-4
d_call: -

cdr3_aa: CASSLVLAGNLRWETQYF
cdr3_nt: TGCGCCAGCAGCTTGGTCCTAGCGGGGAATCTACGCTGGGAGACCCAGTACTTC
v_call: TRBV5-1
clone_size: -
j_call: TRBJ2-5
d_call: TRBD2

cdr3_aa: CASSQDRMGYQPQHF
cdr3_nt: TGCGCCAGCAGCCAAGATCGGATGGGATATCAGCCCCAGCATTTT
v_call: TRBV4-1
clone_size: -
j_call: TRBJ1-5
d_call: -

cdr3_aa: CASSQRLAEETQYF
cdr3_nt: TGTGCCAGCAGCCAAAGACTAGCAGAAGAGACCCAGTACTTC
v_call: TRBV3-1
clone_size: -
j_call: TRBJ2-5
d_call: TRBD2

cdr3_aa: CAITETGGEDTQYF
cdr3_nt: TGTGCCATCACCGAGACAGGGGGCGAAGATACGCAGTATTTT
v_call: TRBV10-3
clone_size: -
j_call: TRBJ2-3
d_call: TRBD1

cdr3_aa: CASSLERGIYGYTF
cdr3_nt: TGCGCCAGCAGCTTGGAACGGGGGATCTATGGCTACACCTTC
v_call: TRBV5-1
clone_size: few
j_call: TRBJ1-2
d_call: -

cdr3_aa: CASSYARDWGEQFF
cdr3_nt: TGTGCCAGCAGTTACGCGCGGGATTGGGGTGAGCAGTTCTTC
v_call: TRBV6-5
clone_size: many
j_call: TRBJ2-1
d_call: -

cdr3_aa: CASSLYPQLAGDYEQYF
cdr3_nt: TGTGCCAGCAGTTTATACCCCCAGCTAGCGGGAGACTACGAGCAGTACTTC
v_call: TRBV28
clone_size: -
j_call: TRBJ2-7
d_call: TRBD2

cdr3_aa: CASSFSQWQTYEQYF
cdr3_nt: TGTGCCAGCAGTTTTTCCCAGTGGCAAACCTACGAGCAGTACTTC
v_call: TRBV28
clone_size: -
j_call: TRBJ2-7
d_call: -

cdr3_aa: CASSASGGLSDTQYF
cdr3_nt: TGTGCCAGCAGCGCAAGCGGGGGGTTGTCAGATACGCAGTATTTT
v_call: TRBV9
clone_size: -
j_call: TRBJ2-3
d_call: TRBD2

cdr3_aa: CASSPFPRSRGTGGESPYEQYF
cdr3_nt: TGTGCCAGCAGCCCATTTCCGAGGTCTAGGGGGACAGGGGGAGAATCGCCTTACGAGCAGTACTTC
v_call: TRBV11-2
clone_size: few
j_call: TRBJ2-7
d_call: TRBD1

cdr3_aa: CASSHTGGDNEQFF
cdr3_nt: TGTGCCAGCAGCCACACGGGGGGCGACAATGAGCAGTTCTTC
v_call: TRBV12-3/TRBV12-4
clone_size: -
j_call: TRBJ2-1
d_call: -

cdr3_aa: CSARVGGRSEQFF
cdr3_nt: TGCAGTGCTAGAGTGGGCGGGAGGTCTGAGCAGTTCTTC
v_call: TRBV20-1
clone_size: few
j_call: TRBJ2-1
d_call: TRBD2

cdr3_aa: CATLGTGYEQYF
cdr3_nt: TGTGCCACCCTGGGGACAGGGTACGAGCAGTACTTC
v_call: TRBV6-5
clone_size: many
j_call: TRBJ2-7
d_call: TRBD1

cdr3_aa: CASRPQAVLSRETQYF
cdr3_nt: TGTGCCAGCAGGCCCCAGGCTGTCTTGTCCCGGGAGACCCAGTACTTC
v_call: TRBV6-1
clone_size: few
j_call: TRBJ2-5
d_call: -

cdr3_aa: CASGGGANEKLFF
cdr3_nt: TGTGCCAGCGGAGGGGGAGCTAATGAAAAACTGTTTTTT
v_call: TRBV28
clone_size: -
j_call: TRBJ1-4
d_call: -

cdr3_aa: CASSSRGESGGSYNEQFF
cdr3_nt: TGTGCCAGCAGTTCCCGAGGGGAAAGCGGGGGGTCCTACAATGAGCAGTTCTTC
v_call: TRBV12-3/TRBV12-4
clone_size: -
j_call: TRBJ2-1
d_call: TRBD2

cdr3_aa: CASSEGLAYNEQFF
cdr3_nt: TGTGCCAGCAGTGAAGGGCTGGCCTACAATGAGCAGTTCTTC
v_call: TRBV2
clone_size: -
j_call: TRBJ2-1
d_call: -

cdr3_aa: CSASSGWAYEQYF
cdr3_nt: TGCAGTGCTTCTAGCGGGTGGGCCTACGAGCAGTACTTC
v_call: TRBV20-1
clone_size: few
j_call: TRBJ2-7
d_call: TRBD2

cdr3_aa: CSVEMAPGNEQFF
cdr3_nt: TGCAGCGTTGAAATGGCTCCGGGTAATGAGCAGTTCTTC
v_call: TRBV29-1
clone_size: many
j_call: TRBJ2-1
d_call: -

cdr3_aa: CSVGWGQGHEQYF
cdr3_nt: TGCAGCGTTGGTTGGGGACAGGGCCACGAGCAGTACTTC
v_call: TRBV29-1
clone_size: -
j_call: TRBJ2-7
d_call: TRBD1

cdr3_aa: CASSPTSGGINEQFF
cdr3_nt: TGTGCCAGCAGCCCGACTAGCGGGGGGATTAATGAGCAGTTCTTC
v_call: TRBV14
clone_size: -
j_call: TRBJ2-1
d_call: TRBD2

cdr3_aa: CASSLRGRGQGASEQFF
cdr3_nt: TGTGCCAGCAGCTTACGGGGGAGGGGGCAGGGCGCCTCTGAGCAGTTCTTC
v_call: TRBV7-3
clone_size: -
j_call: TRBJ2-1
d_call: -

cdr3_aa: CASRVRTGASGANVLTF
cdr3_nt: TGCGCCAGCAGAGTTAGGACAGGGGCTTCTGGGGCCAACGTCCTGACTTTC
v_call: TRBV5-1
clone_size: -
j_call: TRBJ2-6
d_call: TRBD1

cdr3_aa: CAWSVNSGETQYF
cdr3_nt: TGTGCCTGGAGTGTAAATTCAGGAGAGACCCAGTACTTC
v_call: TRBV30
clone_size: -
j_call: TRBJ2-5
d_call: -

cdr3_aa: CASSSPTGDSTDTQYF
cdr3_nt: TGTGCCAGCAGCTCCCCCACAGGGGACAGCACAGATACGCAGTATTTT
v_call: TRBV7-9
clone_size: -
j_call: TRBJ2-3
d_call: TRBD1

cdr3_aa: CSAHRGEPCEQYF
cdr3_nt: TGCAGTGCTCATCGGGGAGAGCCCTGTGAGCAGTACTTC
v_call: TRBV20-1
clone_size: -
j_call: TRBJ2-7
d_call: -

cdr3_aa: CASSLTLGEQYF
cdr3_nt: TGTGCCAGCAGCTTAACCCTGGGTGAGCAGTACTTC
v_call: TRBV7-3
clone_size: -
j_call: TRBJ2-5
d_call: -

cdr3_aa: CASSLQGGVGETQYF
cdr3_nt: TGTGCCAGCAGCTTACAGGGCGGGGTAGGAGAGACCCAGTACTTC
v_call: TRBV7-3
clone_size: few
j_call: TRBJ2-5
d_call: -

cdr3_aa: CASSSGQGGDEQFF
cdr3_nt: TGCGCCAGCAGCTCTGGACAGGGCGGGGATGAGCAGTTCTTC
v_call: TRBV5-1
clone_size: once
j_call: TRBJ2-1
d_call: TRBD1